This T cell receptor beta chain was sequenced for a study of T cell repertoires in cytomegalovirus infection. TCRdb re-called the reads through MiXCR, storing one row per CDR3 protein. The profile shows about 310,000 distinct CDR3 sequences, about 17% of them singletons. At least ten counts were recorded for this clonotype. This CDR3 region has 16 residues. Germline CDR1 reads MDHEN; CDR2 reads SYDVKM. With V trimmed by 2 bases and J by 8 bases, 11 bases remained unmatched. V usage is TRBV28 and J usage is TRBJ2-1, with 8 bases aligning to TRBD1. This sequence originates from a human donor in good health (CMV status not recorded). Some clones in this sample may be carry-over from other donors' samples. The source material was PBMCs. Here the CDR3 reads CASSLARDRYIHEQFF. The CDR3 DNA reads as TGTGCCAGCAGTTTAGCGCGGGACAGGTACATCCATGAGCAGTTCTTC.